Listed below are T cell receptor beta chains from one sample, sequenced in a study of T cell clonotyping in hematopoietic cell transplantation. TCRdb's table, derived via immunoSEQ multiplex PCR, lists solely in-frame clones and lacks some. The table lists roughly 17,000 clones, around 93% of them singletons. The source material was peripheral blood mononuclear cells, sampled before stem cell transplant. Every receptor here comes from a man between 18 and 29 years old with biphenotypic leukemia. Some clones in this sample may be carry-over from other donors' samples. Each CDR3 is given with its conserved first and last residue. D genes are given only for firm matches. The size field is filled for only some rows; it gives once, few, many or a size class.

clone_size j_call v_call d_call cdr3_aa cdr3_nt
. TRBJ2-6 TRBV5-4 TRBD1 CASSSGQGKSGANVLTF TGTGCCAGCAGCTCCGGACAGGGAAAATCGGGGGCCAACGTCCTGACTTTC
. TRBJ2-1 TRBV9 TRBD2 CASSPRPGLAGENEQFF TGTGCCAGCAGCCCGAGGCCAGGACTAGCGGGGGAAAATGAGCAGTTCTTC
. TRBJ2-7 TRBV5-6 . CASSFGRAYEQYF TGTGCCAGCAGCTTTGGTCGAGCCTACGAGCAGTACTTC
. TRBJ2-7 TRBV4-3 TRBD1 CASSQDRGPSYEQYF TGCGCCAGCAGCCAGGACAGGGGGCCCTCCTACGAGCAGTACTTC
. TRBJ2-7 TRBV27 TRBD2 CASSRLAGGLAYEQYF TGTGCCAGCAGCCGACTAGCGGGGGGCTTAGCCTACGAGCAGTACTTC
. TRBJ1-2 TRBV19 . CASSKGLNYGYTF TGTGCCAGTAGTAAGGGACTAAACTATGGCTACACCTTC
few TRBJ1-2 TRBV6-5 . CASSEGNGYTF TGTGCCAGCTCGGAGGGTAATGGCTACACCTTC
. TRBJ2-1 TRBV29-1 TRBD2 CSVVYGTSGGETEFF TGCAGCGTTGTATACGGGACTAGCGGCGGGGAAACCGAGTTCTTC
. TRBJ2-2 TRBV4-3 . CASSQDPHGTGELFF TGCGCCAGCAGCCAAGATCCTCACGGAACCGGGGAGCTGTTTTTT
. TRBJ1-4 TRBV4-1 . CASSQDGGYSNEKLFF TGCGCCAGCAGCCAAGATGGAGGGTACTCCAATGAAAAACTGTTTTTT
. TRBJ2-1 TRBV7-2 . CASSSPLRNEQFF TGTGCCAGCAGCTCTCCTCTGCGCAATGAGCAGTTCTTC
. TRBJ1-1 TRBV29-1 . CSVVGSQAFF TGCAGCGTTGTTGGCAGCCAAGCTTTCTTT
once TRBJ2-6 TRBV2 . CASSERSGANVLTF TGTGCCAGCAGTGAAAGGTCTGGGGCCAACGTCCTGACTTTC
. TRBJ1-2 TRBV2 TRBD1 CASSGQGARGYTF TGTGCCAGCAGCGGACAGGGGGCGCGTGGCTACACCTTC
. TRBJ1-5 TRBV30 TRBD1 CAWTAGGQPQHF TGTGCCTGGACGGCAGGGGGTCAGCCCCAGCATTTT
. TRBJ1-2 TRBV12-5 TRBD1 CASGLWGQGNYGYTF TGTGCTAGTGGTTTGTGGGGACAGGGGAACTATGGCTACACCTTC
. TRBJ2-5 TRBV7-7 TRBD2 CASSSGLAGTGTQYF TGTGCCAGCAGCTCAGGACTAGCGGGTACGGGGACCCAGTACTTC
. TRBJ2-2 TRBV5-1 TRBD1 CASSLSTGGAGELFF TGCGCCAGCAGCTTGTCGACAGGGGGCGCCGGGGAGCTGTTTTTT
. TRBJ1-2 TRBV2 TRBD1 CASGDRGEIYGYTF TGTGCCAGCGGGGACAGGGGAGAGATCTATGGCTACACCTTC
. TRBJ2-7 TRBV10-2 TRBD2 CASRTSGNYEQYF TGCGCCAGTCGGACTAGCGGGAACTACGAGCAGTACTTC
. TRBJ2-7 TRBV7-9 . CASSFVEWEQYF TGTGCCAGCAGCTTCGTGGAGTGGGAGCAGTACTTC
. TRBJ1-1 TRBV5-6 TRBD1 CASSLGRGFGEAFF TGTGCCAGCAGCTTGGGCAGGGGGTTCGGTGAAGCTTTCTTT
once TRBJ1-5 TRBV6-5 TRBD1 CASRTTGGPGVPQHF TGTGCCAGCCGCACAACAGGGGGCCCGGGGGTCCCCCAGCATTTT
. TRBJ2-1 TRBV6-5 TRBD1 CASRLGTGDPYEQFF TGTGCCAGCAGGCTCGGGACAGGGGACCCCTATGAGCAGTTCTTC
. TRBJ2-7 TRBV2 . CASSEAGPPLGEQYF TGTGCCAGCAGTGAAGCGGGACCCCCGCTTGGCGAGCAGTACTTC
. TRBJ2-1 TRBV13 . CASSLPYNEQFF TGTGCCAGCAGCCTACCCTACAATGAGCAGTTCTTC
. TRBJ2-7 TRBV10-3 . CAISEAYEQYF TGTGCCATCAGTGAGGCCTACGAGCAGTACTTC
. TRBJ2-5 TRBV2 TRBD2 CASAWLAGGQETQYF TGTGCCAGCGCCTGGCTAGCGGGGGGCCAAGAGACCCAGTACTTC
. TRBJ1-3 TRBV29-1 . CSVASSSGNTIYF TGCAGCGTCGCCAGTAGCTCTGGAAACACCATATATTTT
. TRBJ1-2 TRBV5-8 TRBD1 CASSLTGQGINGYTF TGTGCCAGCAGCTTGACTGGACAGGGGATAAATGGCTACACCTTC
. TRBJ1-4 TRBV28 . CASSSPPGAQLEEKLFF TGTGCCAGCAGTTCCCCCCCAGGGGCGCAATTGGAAGAAAAACTGTTTTTT
. TRBJ2-2 TRBV4-3 TRBD1 CASSPGQGASGGELFF TGCGCCAGCAGCCCGGGACAGGGGGCGAGTGGCGGGGAGCTGTTTTTT
. TRBJ2-7 TRBV5-1 . CASSLDTSGVYEQYF TGCGCCAGCAGCTTGGATACAAGTGGGGTCTACGAGCAGTACTTC
. TRBJ2-3 TRBV29-1 . CSADPRQSDTQYF TGCAGCGCTGACCCAAGACAATCAGATACGCAGTATTTT
. TRBJ1-6 TRBV30 TRBD1 CAWRQGGYNSPLHF TGTGCCTGGAGACAGGGGGGGTATAATTCACCCCTCCACTTT
. TRBJ2-7 TRBV27 . CASSSQGFFVYEQYF TGTGCCAGCAGTTCGCAGGGGTTCTTTGTCTACGAGCAGTACTTC
. TRBJ1-1 TRBV2 . CASSELAGLNTEAFF TGTGCCAGCAGTGAATTGGCAGGATTGAACACTGAAGCTTTCTTT
few TRBJ1-1 TRBV7-9 . CASSLTLGNPGLENTEAFF TGTGCCAGCAGCTTAACATTGGGTAACCCGGGACTCGAGAACACTGAAGCTTTCTTT
. TRBJ2-1 TRBV6-6 TRBD2 CASSYGAGGLYNEQFF TGTGCCAGCAGTTACGGAGCGGGGGGCCTCTACAATGAGCAGTTCTTC
. TRBJ2-5 TRBV2 TRBD2 CASSEGGGGFQETQYF TGTGCCAGCAGTGAAGGGGGCGGGGGGTTCCAAGAGACCCAGTACTTC
. TRBJ1-1 TRBV7-6 TRBD1 CASSPRVTGGVEAFF TGTGCCAGCAGCCCCCGCGTCACAGGGGGCGTTGAAGCTTTCTTT
. TRBJ2-7 TRBV5-1 . CASSLRESSYEQYF TGCGCCAGCAGCTTGCGGGAGAGCTCCTACGAGCAGTACTTC
. TRBJ1-6 TRBV30 . CAWTGAKGPPYNSPLHF TGTGCCTGGACTGGGGCCAAGGGGCCCCCGTATAATTCACCCCTCCACTTT
. TRBJ1-2 TRBV27 TRBD1 CAIRDSNYGYTF TGTGCCATACGGGACAGTAACTATGGCTACACCTTC
. TRBJ2-7 TRBV4-3 . CASSQDWYNAYEQYF TGCGCCAGCAGCCAAGATTGGTATAACGCCTACGAGCAGTACTTC
. TRBJ1-5 TRBV5-3 . CARSLCLIHF TGTGCCAGAAGCTTGTGCCTCATACATTTT